This T cell receptor beta chain was found in a study of neurological immune-mediated disorders. TCRdb reprocessed the 5' RACE reads via MiXCR and lists one record per CDR3 protein. The sample has 55,000 to 70,000 distinct CDR3 sequences, 3.2% seen once. With 4 bases removed from V and 2 bases from J, the gap between germline ends came to 30 bases. The CDR3 has 20 amino acids. Germline CDR1 reads SGHVS; CDR2 reads FQNEAQ. In this sample, this clonotype turned up many times. Antigen: not known. Study-level findings and limits: The greatest TCR clonal expansion occurred in HTLV-1-associated myelopathy and the least in multiple sclerosis, which fell below healthy controls.

Sequenced sample: PBMCs. The sequence was collected from a woman between 50 and 59 years old with multiple sclerosis. The rearrangement links TRBV7-8 to TRBJ2-7, with D unclear. Here the CDR3 DNA reads TGTGCCAGCAGCTCTCAACAAGGTTCTCGACCGCCTAAAGCTACCTACGAGCAGTACTTC. Protein: CASSSQQGSRPPKATYEQYF.